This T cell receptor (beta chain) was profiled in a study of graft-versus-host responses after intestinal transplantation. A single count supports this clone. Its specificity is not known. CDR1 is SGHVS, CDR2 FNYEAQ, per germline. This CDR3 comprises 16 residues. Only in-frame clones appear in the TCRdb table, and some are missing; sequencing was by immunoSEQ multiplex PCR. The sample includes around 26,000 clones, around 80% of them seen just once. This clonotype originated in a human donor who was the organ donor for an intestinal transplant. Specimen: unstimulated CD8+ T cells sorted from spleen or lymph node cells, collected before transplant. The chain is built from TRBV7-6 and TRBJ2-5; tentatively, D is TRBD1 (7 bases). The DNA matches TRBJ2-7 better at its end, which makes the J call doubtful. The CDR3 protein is CASSLLSGGSHYEQYF. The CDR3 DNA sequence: TGTGCCAGCAGCTTACTTTCAGGGGGGAGCCACTACGAGCAGTACTTC.